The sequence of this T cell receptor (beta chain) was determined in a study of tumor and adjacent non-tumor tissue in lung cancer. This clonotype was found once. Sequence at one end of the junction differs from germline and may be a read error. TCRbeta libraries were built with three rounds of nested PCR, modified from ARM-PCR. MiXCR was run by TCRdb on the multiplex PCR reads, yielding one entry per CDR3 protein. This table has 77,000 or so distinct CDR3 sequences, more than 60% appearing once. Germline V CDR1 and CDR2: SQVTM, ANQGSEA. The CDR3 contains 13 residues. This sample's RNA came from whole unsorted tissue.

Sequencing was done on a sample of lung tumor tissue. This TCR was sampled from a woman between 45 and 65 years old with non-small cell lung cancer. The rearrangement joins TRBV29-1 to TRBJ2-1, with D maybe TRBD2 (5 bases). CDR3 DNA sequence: TGCAGTGCCGACCTAGCATCCGTGGATGAGCACTTCTTC. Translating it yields CSADLASVDEHFF.